These T cell receptor beta chains were read from a single sample in a study of blood T cell repertoires in COVID-19. Using immunoSEQ multiplex PCR, the repertoire was profiled, and TCRdb retains in-frame clones only, with some absent. The sample holds 380,000 or so clones, more than 70% seen once. Sequencing was carried out using peripheral blood. The source of these receptors is a man in his forties with acute or convalescent COVID-19. CDR3s include the opening cysteine and the closing phenylalanine or tryptophan. The D gene is left open where the match is weak. Only part of the rows carry a size: once, few, many, or a class if the clone is expanded.

>NA|TRBV30|NA|TRBJ2-7
CAWSVRLAFYEQYF
TGTGCCTGGAGTGTGCGTCTAGCGTTCTACGAGCAGTACTTC
>TRBD2|TRBV28|NA|TRBJ2-3
CASITGGLDTQYF
TGTGCCAGCATTACGGGGGGGCTCGATACGCAGTATTTT
>TRBD2|TRBV11-2|NA|TRBJ2-3
CASSLAGGPFYTQYF
TGTGCCAGCAGCTTAGCGGGGGGTCCTTTTTATACGCAGTATTTT
>NA|TRBV2|NA|TRBJ1-6
CASNPGYNSPLHF
TGTGCCAGCAACCCAGGGTATAATTCACCCCTCCACTTT
>TRBD2|TRBV11-2|NA|TRBJ2-3
CASSLEVSSGGLTDTQYF
TGTGCCAGCAGCTTAGAAGTCTCTAGCGGGGGATTAACAGATACGCAGTATTTT
>NA|TRBV19|NA|TRBJ1-1
CASSYRVNTEAFF
TGTGCCTCCTCCTATCGGGTGAACACTGAAGCTTTCTTT
>TRBD2|TRBV7-3|NA|TRBJ2-3
CASSTGGGDTQYF
TGTGCCAGCAGCACGGGAGGTGGAGATACGCAGTATTTT
>TRBD2|TRBV4-2|NA|TRBJ2-5
CASSQRTSQASQETQYF
TGTGCCAGCAGCCAACGGACTAGTCAGGCGTCACAAGAGACCCAGTACTTC
>TRBD1|TRBV12-5|once|TRBJ1-5
CASGTGQGARQPQHF
TGTGCTAGTGGAACCGGACAGGGGGCAAGGCAGCCCCAGCATTTT
>NA|TRBV5-1|NA|TRBJ1-1
CASSPRGNTEAFF
TGCGCCAGCAGCCCCCGCGGGAACACTGAAGCTTTCTTT
>NA|TRBV28|NA|TRBJ1-5
CASSSLRPQHF
TGTGCCAGCAGTTCTTTGAGGCCCCAGCATTTT
>NA|TRBV7-2|NA|TRBJ1-1
CASSFTGIGTEAFF
TGTGCCAGCAGCTTTACAGGGATAGGCACTGAAGCTTTCTTT
>NA|TRBV28|NA|TRBJ2-3
CASRMTLASLITDTQYF
TGTGCCAGCAGGATGACGCTAGCGTCGCTCATCACAGATACGCAGTATTTT
>TRBD2|TRBV5-4|NA|TRBJ2-7
CASSSMTSGRSLLYEQYF
TGTGCCAGCAGCTCGATGACTAGCGGGAGGTCCTTGCTCTACGAGCAGTACTTC
>TRBD1|TRBV30|NA|TRBJ1-4
CAALGQGVGEKLFF
TGTGCCGCCCTAGGACAGGGGGTCGGCGAAAAACTGTTTTTT
>NA|TRBV29-1|NA|TRBJ1-2
CSAGGDYGYTF
TGCAGCGCCGGGGGGGACTATGGCTACACCTTC
>NA|TRBV7-2|NA|TRBJ2-1
CASSLADIRVEQFF
TGTGCCAGCAGCTTAGCTGATATTCGGGTGGAGCAGTTCTTC
>NA|TRBV5-1|NA|TRBJ2-1
CASSLGDWTYNEQFF
TGCGCCAGCAGCTTGGGGGACTGGACCTACAATGAGCAGTTCTTC
>TRBD1|TRBV6-5|NA|TRBJ1-1
CASSYSDREGDTEAFF
TGTGCCAGCAGTTACTCGGACAGGGAGGGGGACACTGAAGCTTTCTTT
>NA|TRBV2|few|TRBJ1-5
CASSTTPGHPDQPQHF
TGTGCCAGCAGTACTACACCGGGACATCCCGATCAGCCCCAGCATTTT
>NA|TRBV19|once|TRBJ1-2
CASSILRGPIRDYGYTF
TGTGCCAGTAGTATTTTGCGGGGGCCGATTAGGGACTATGGCTACACCTTC
>NA|TRBV28|NA|TRBJ1-1
CASSSGGQAFF
TGTGCCAGCAGTTCGGGGGGGCAAGCTTTCTTT
>NA|TRBV2|few|TRBJ1-1
CASSGGGHTEAFF
TGTGCCAGCTCGGGAGGGGGGCACACTGAAGCTTTCTTT
>NA|TRBV19|NA|TRBJ2-1
CASSIPGQIYNEQFF
TGTGCCAGTAGTATACCGGGACAAATCTACAATGAGCAGTTCTTC
>NA|TRBV5-8|NA|TRBJ2-2
CASSYRTPNTGELFF
TGTGCCAGCAGTTACAGGACGCCGAACACCGGGGAGCTGTTTTTT
>NA|TRBV11-2|NA|TRBJ2-7
CASSRHRDSYEQYF
TGTGCCAGCAGCCGACACAGGGATTCCTACGAGCAGTACTTC
>TRBD2|TRBV28|NA|TRBJ2-7
CASSLVQREAHEQYF
TGTGCCAGCAGTTTAGTCCAGCGGGAGGCCCACGAGCAGTACTTC
>NA|TRBV29-1|NA|TRBJ1-4
CSVEDPGGFNEKLFF
TGCAGCGTTGAAGATCCAGGAGGATTTAATGAAAAACTGTTTTTT
>TRBD1|TRBV6-5|NA|TRBJ1-6
CASSHRDRANSPLHF
TGTGCCAGCAGTCACCGGGACAGGGCAAATTCACCCCTCCACTTT
>TRBD1|TRBV18|NA|TRBJ1-5
CASSPIPGTVNQPQHF
TGTGCCAGCTCACCGATTCCCGGGACAGTCAATCAGCCCCAGCATTTT
>NA|TRBV13|once|TRBJ2-3
CASSFIDTQYF
TGTGCCAGCAGCTTTATCGATACGCAGTATTTT